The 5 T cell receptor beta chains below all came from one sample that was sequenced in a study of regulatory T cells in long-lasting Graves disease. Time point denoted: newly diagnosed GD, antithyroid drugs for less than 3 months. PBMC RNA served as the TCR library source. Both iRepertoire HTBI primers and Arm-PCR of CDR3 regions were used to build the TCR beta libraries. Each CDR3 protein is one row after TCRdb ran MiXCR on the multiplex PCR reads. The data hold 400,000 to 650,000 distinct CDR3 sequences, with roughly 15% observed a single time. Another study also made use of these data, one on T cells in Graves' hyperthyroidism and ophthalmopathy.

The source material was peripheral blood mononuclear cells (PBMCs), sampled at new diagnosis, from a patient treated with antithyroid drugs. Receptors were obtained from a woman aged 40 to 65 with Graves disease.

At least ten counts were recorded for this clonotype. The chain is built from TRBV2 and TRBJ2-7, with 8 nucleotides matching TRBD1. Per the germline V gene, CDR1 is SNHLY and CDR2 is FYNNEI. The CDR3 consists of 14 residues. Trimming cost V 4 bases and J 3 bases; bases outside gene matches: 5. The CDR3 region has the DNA TGTGCCAGCAGTGGACTCAGGGGGCTCTACGAGCAGTACTTC. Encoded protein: CASSGLRGLYEQYF.

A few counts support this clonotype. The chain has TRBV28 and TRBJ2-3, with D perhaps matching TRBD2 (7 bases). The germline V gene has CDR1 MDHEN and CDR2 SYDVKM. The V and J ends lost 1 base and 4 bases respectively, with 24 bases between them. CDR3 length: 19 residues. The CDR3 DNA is TGTGCCAGCAGTTTATATTCCCTGGCGGGGGCCATGGGACCAGATACGCAGTATTTT. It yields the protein CASSLYSLAGAMGPDTQYF.

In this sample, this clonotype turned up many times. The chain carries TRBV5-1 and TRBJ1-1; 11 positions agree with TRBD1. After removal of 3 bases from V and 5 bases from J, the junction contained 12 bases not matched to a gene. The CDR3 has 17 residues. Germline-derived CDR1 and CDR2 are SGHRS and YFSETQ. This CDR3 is CASSWPGQGERQTEAFF. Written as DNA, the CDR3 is TGCGCCAGCAGCTGGCCGGGACAGGGGGAGAGACAGACTGAAGCTTTCTTT.

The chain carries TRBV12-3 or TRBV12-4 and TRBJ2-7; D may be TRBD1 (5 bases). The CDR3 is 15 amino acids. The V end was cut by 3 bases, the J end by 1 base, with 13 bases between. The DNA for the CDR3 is TGTGCCAGCAGTTTGGGTGCGGCAGGGTCCTACGAGCAGTACTTC. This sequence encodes CASSLGAAGSYEQYF.

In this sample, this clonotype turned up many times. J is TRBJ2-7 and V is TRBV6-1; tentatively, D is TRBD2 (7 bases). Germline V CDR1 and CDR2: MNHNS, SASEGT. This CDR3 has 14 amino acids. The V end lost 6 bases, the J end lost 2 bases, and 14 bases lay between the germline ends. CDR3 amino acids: CASSLRGGPYEQYF. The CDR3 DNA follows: TGTGCCAGCAGCCTCCGCGGGGGCCCCTACGAGCAGTACTTC.